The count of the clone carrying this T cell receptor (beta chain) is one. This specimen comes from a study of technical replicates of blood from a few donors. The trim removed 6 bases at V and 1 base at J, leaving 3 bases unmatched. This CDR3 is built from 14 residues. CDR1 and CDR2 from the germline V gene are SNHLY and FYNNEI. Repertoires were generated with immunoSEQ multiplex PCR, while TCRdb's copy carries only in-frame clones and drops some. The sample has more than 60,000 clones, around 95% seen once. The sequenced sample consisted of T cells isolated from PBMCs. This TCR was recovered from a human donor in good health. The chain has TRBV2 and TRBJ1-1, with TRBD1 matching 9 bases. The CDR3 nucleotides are TGTGCCAGCAGAACAGGGGGCCAGAACACTGAAGCTTTCTTT. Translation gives CASRTGGQNTEAFF. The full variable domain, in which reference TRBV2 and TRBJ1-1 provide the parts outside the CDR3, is EPEVTQTPSHQVTQMGQEVILRCVPISNHLYFYWYRQILGQKVEFLVSFYNNEISEKSEIFDDQFSVERPDGSNFTLKIRSTKLEDSAMYFCASRTGGQNTEAFFGQGTRLTVV.